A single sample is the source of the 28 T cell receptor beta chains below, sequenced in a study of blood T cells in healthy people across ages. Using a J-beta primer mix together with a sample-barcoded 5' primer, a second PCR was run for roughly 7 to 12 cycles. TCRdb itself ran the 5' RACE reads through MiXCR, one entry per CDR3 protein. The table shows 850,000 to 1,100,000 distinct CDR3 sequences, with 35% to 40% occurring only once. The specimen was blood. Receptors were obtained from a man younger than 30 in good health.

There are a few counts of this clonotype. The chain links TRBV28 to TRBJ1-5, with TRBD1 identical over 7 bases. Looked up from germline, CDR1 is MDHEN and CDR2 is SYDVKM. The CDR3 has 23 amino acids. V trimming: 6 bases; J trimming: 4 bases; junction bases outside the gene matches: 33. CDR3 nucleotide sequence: TGTGCCAGCAGCCTGGGACAGAGAATTCTTGTGGGTACAGACCAACATAGGAATCAGCCCCAGCATTTT. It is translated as CASSLGQRILVGTDQHRNQPQHF.

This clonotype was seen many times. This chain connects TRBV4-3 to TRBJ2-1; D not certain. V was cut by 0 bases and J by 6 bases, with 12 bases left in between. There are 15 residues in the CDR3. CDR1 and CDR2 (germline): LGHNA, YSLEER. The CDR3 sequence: CASSQDGVGSNEQFF. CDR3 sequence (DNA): TGCGCCAGCAGCCAAGATGGGGTAGGATCCAATGAGCAGTTCTTC.

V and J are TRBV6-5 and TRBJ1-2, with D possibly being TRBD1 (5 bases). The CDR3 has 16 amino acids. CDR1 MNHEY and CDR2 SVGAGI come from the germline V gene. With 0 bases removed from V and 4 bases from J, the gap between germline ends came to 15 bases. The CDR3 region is CASSYSTGEGAYGYTF. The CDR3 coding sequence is TGTGCCAGCAGTTACTCGACCGGGGAAGGGGCCTATGGCTACACCTTC.

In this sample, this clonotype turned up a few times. CDR3 coding DNA: TGTGCCAGCAGTTTGGCGGGGCCTGGGGCGACAGATACGCAGTATTTT. Protein product: CASSLAGPGATDTQYF. The chain uses TRBV27 and TRBJ2-3, with a possible D match to TRBD2 (6 bases). CDR1 and CDR2 from the germline V gene are MNHEY and SMNVEV (reference sequence). This CDR3 is built from 16 residues. The germline V and J ends were trimmed by 3 bases and 3 bases, with 16 bases remaining between them.

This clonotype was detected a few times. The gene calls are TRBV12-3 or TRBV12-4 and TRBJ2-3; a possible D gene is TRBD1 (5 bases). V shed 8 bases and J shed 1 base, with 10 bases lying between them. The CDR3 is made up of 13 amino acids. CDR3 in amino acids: CASLSRGTDTQYF. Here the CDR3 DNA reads TGTGCCAGCCTTTCCAGGGGCACAGATACGCAGTATTTT.

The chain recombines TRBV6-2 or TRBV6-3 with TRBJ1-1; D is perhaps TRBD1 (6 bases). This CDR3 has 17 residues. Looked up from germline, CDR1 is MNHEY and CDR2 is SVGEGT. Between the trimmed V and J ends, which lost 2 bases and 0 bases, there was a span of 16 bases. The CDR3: CASSYHWDTHVNTEAFF. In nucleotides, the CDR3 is TGTGCCAGCAGTTACCATTGGGACACCCATGTGAACACTGAAGCTTTCTTT.

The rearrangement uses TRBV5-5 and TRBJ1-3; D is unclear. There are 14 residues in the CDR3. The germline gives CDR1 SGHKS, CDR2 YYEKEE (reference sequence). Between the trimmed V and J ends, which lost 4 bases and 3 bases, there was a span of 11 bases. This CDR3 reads CASSRTENGNTIYF. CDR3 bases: TGTGCCAGCAGCCGCACAGAAAATGGAAACACCATATATTTT.

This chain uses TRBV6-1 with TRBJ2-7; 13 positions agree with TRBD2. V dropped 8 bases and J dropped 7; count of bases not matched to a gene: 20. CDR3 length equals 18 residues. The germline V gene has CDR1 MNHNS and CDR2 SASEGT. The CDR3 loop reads CASRSGTSGVNVYNEQYF. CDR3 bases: TGTGCCAGCCGATCCGGGACTAGCGGGGTTAACGTCTACAATGAGCAGTACTTC.

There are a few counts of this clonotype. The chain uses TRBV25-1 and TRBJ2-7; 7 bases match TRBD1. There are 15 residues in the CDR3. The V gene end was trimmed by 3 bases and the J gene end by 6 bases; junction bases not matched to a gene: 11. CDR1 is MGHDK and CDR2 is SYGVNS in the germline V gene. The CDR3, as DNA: TGTGCCAGCAGTGATCTCAGGGGGTTGCTGGGCGAGCAGTACTTC. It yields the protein CASSDLRGLLGEQYF.

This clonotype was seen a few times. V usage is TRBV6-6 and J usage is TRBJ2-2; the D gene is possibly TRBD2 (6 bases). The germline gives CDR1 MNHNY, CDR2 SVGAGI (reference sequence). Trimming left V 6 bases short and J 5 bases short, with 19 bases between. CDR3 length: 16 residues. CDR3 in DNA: TGTGCCAGCAGGAAAGGGCGGGGAGAAAGGACCGGGGAGCTGTTTTTT. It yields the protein CASRKGRGERTGELFF.

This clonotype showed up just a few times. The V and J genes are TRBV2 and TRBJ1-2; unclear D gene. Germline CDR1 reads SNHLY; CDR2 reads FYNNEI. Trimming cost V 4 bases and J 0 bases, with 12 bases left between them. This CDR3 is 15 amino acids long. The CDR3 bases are TGTGCCAGCAGTGGTAATCCAGAGTCTAACTATGGCTACACCTTC. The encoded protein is CASSGNPESNYGYTF.

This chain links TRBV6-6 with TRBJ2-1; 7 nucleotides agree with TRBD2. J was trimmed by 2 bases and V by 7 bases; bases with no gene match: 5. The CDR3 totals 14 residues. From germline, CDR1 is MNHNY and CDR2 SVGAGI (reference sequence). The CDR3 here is CASTSLAAYNEQFF. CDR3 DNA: TGTGCCAGCACGTCGCTAGCGGCCTACAATGAGCAGTTCTTC.

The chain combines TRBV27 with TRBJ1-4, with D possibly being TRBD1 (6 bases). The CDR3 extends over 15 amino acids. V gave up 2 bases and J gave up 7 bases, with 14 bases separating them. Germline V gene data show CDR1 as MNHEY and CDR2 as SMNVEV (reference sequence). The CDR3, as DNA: TGTGCCAGCAGTTTACGGACAGCCCGGACTGAAAAACTGTTTTTT. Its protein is CASSLRTARTEKLFF.

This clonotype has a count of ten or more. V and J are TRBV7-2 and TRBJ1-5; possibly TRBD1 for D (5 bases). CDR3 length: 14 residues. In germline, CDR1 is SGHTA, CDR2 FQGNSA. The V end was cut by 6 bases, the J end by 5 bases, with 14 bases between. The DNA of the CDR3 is TGTGCCAGCAGTTTAAACCGGGGGGATCAGCCCCAGCATTTT. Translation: CASSLNRGDQPQHF.

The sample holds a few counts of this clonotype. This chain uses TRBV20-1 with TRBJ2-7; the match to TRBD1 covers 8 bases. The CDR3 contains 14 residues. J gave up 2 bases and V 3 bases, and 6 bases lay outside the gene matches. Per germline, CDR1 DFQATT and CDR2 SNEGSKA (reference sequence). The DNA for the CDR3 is TGCAGTGCTAGCGCAGGGGGCTCTACCTACGAGCAGTACTTC. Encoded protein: CSASAGGSTYEQYF.

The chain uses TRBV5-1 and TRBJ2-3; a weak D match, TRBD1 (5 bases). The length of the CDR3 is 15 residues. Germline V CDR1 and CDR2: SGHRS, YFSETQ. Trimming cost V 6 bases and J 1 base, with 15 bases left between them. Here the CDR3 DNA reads TGCGCCAGCACAGGACAAGCTACCGGCACAGATACGCAGTATTTT. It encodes CASTGQATGTDTQYF.

CDR3: CASSVDWGSGNQPQHF. The DNA for the CDR3 is TGTGCCAGCAGCGTAGATTGGGGGAGTGGGAATCAGCCCCAGCATTTT. The chain combines TRBV9 with TRBJ1-5, with D perhaps TRBD1 (5 bases). This CDR3 is 16 amino acids long. Germline assignment: CDR1 SGDLS and CDR2 YYNGEE. Trimming took 0 bases from V and 4 from J, leaving 14 bases between them.

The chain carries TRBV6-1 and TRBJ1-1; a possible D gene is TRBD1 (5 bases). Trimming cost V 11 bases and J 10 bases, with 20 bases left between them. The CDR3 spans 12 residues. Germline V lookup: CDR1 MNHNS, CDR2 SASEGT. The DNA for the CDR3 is TGTGCCGCCCCCGGGCCCCGGCAGGGAGCTTTCTTT. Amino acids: CAAPGPRQGAFF.

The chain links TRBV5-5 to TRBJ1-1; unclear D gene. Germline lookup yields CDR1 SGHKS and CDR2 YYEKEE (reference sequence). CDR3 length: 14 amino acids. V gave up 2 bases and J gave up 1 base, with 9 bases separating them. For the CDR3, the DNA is TGTGCCAGCAGCTTTGAGGGTAAGAACACTGAAGCTTTCTTT. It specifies CASSFEGKNTEAFF.

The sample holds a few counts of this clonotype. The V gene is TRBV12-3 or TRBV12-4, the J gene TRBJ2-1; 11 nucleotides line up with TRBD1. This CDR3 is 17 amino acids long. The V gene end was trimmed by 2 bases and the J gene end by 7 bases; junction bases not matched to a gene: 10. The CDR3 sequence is CASSLISGQGERNEQFF. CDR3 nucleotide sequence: TGTGCCAGCAGTTTAATCTCGGGACAGGGGGAGCGAAATGAGCAGTTCTTC.

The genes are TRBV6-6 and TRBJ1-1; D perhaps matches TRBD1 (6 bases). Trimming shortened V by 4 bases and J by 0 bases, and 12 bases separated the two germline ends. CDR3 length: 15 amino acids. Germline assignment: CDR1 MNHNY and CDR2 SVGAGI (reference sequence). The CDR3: CASSLGGTLNTEAFF. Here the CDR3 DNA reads TGTGCCAGCAGTTTAGGGGGGACCTTGAACACTGAAGCTTTCTTT.

The CDR3 nucleotides are TGTGCCAGCAGCACGACTAGCGGAGACGAGCAGTACTTC. Amino acids: CASSTTSGDEQYF. This rearrangement joins TRBV9 to TRBJ2-7; 9 nucleotides line up with TRBD2. This CDR3 has 13 amino acids. J lost 5 bases, V lost 4 bases, and 4 bases had no gene match. Germline V gives CDR1 SGDLS, CDR2 YYNGEE.

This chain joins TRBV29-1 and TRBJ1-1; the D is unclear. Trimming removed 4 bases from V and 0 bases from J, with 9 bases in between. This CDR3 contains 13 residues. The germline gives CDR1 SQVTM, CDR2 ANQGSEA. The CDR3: CSVGMRLNTEAFF. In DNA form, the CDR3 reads TGCAGCGTTGGAATGCGCCTGAACACTGAAGCTTTCTTT.

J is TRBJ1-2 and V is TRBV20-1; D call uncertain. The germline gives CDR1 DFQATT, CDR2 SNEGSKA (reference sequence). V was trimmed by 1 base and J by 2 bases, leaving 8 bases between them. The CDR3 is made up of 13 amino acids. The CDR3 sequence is CSARGSANYGYTF. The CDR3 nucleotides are TGCAGTGCTAGAGGTTCCGCGAACTATGGCTACACCTTC.

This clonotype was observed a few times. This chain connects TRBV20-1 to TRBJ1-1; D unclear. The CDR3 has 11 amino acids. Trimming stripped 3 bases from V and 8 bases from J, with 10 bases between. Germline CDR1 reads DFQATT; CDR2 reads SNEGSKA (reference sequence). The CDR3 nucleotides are TGCAGTGCTAGGTGGAGATCCGAAGCTTTCTTT. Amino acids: CSARWRSEAFF.

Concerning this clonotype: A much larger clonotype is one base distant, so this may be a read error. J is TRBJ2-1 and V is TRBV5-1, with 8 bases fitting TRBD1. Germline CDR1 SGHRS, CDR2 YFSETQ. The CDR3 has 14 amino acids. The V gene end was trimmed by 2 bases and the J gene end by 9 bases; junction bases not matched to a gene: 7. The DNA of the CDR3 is TGCGCCAGCAGCTTACGGACAGGGAAGAGTGAGCAGTTCTTC. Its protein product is CASSLRTGKSEQFF. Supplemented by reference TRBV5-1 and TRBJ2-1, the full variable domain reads KAGVTQTPRYLIKTRGQQVTLSCSPISGHRSVSWYQQTPGQGLQFLFEYFSETQRNKGNFPGRFSGRQFSNSRSEMNVSTLELGDSALYLCASSLRTGKSEQFFGPGTRLTVL.

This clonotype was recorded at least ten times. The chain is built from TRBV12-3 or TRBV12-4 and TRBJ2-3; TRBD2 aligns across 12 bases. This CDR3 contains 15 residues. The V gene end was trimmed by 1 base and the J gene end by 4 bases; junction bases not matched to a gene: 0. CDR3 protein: CASSLGTSGADTQYF. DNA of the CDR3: TGTGCCAGCAGTTTAGGGACTAGCGGGGCAGATACGCAGTATTTT.

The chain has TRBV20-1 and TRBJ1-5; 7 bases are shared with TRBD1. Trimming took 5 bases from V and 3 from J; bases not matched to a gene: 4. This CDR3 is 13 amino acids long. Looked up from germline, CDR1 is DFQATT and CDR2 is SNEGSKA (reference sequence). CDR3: CSAGTVNNQPQHF. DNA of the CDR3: TGCAGTGCTGGGACAGTTAACAATCAGCCCCAGCATTTT.